This section outlines one TCR beta chain sequence together with its context. The antigen is unknown. The sample is drawn from a study of graft-versus-host responses after intestinal transplantation. Study-level points and caveats: Early after transplant, HvG declines were associated with peak levels of circulating GvH clones.

TCRdb's copy holds only in-frame clones and misses some; the assay was immunoSEQ multiplex PCR. The repertoire holds around 99,000 clones, roughly 89% seen once, with 0.71% in the top ten. Germline-derived CDR1 and CDR2 are SGHAT and FQNNGV. The CDR3 contains 17 residues. The sample consisted of unstimulated CD4+ T cells sorted from spleen or lymph node cells, taken before transplant. The chain employs TRBV11-2 and TRBJ2-7, with D perhaps TRBD2 (6 bases). The DNA end lines up better with TRBJ2-1; the J call may be wrong. The sequence came from a human donor who was the organ donor for an intestinal transplant. The CDR3 region is CASSQGTQWGVYNEQFF. The CDR3 coding sequence is TGTGCCAGCAGCCAGGGTACTCAGTGGGGGGTATACAATGAGCAGTTCTTC.